Listed below are T cell receptor beta chains from one sample, sequenced in a study of molecular identifiers for immune sequencing clone quantification. MiXCR, run by TCRdb on the PCR reads, gives a single entry per CDR3 protein. The sample includes 70,000 to 95,000 distinct CDR3 sequences, over 15% of them seen just once. Sequencing input: naive CD8+ T cells from blood, with Jurkat cell RNA spiked in. The receptors derive from a human donor in good health. Some libraries in this study had Jurkat cell RNA spiked in. Each CDR3 is given with its conserved first and last residue.

v_call: TRBV20-1; j_call: TRBJ2-7; cdr3_aa: CSARGPAIGPAPHEQYF
v_call: TRBV6-2/TRBV6-3; j_call: TRBJ2-1; cdr3_aa: CASLAETYNEQFF
v_call: TRBV7-6; j_call: TRBJ2-3; cdr3_aa: CASSLIVSTDTQYF
v_call: TRBV7-6; j_call: TRBJ2-2; cdr3_aa: CASSPAVGENTGELFF
v_call: TRBV9; j_call: TRBJ2-7; cdr3_aa: CASSPGTGGGEQYF
v_call: TRBV20-1; j_call: TRBJ2-5; cdr3_aa: CSARDPGGPQETQYF
v_call: TRBV7-9; j_call: TRBJ2-3; cdr3_aa: CASSSTTLGGHLSTDTQYF
v_call: TRBV19; j_call: TRBJ2-1; cdr3_aa: CASRTSGGAYNEQLF
v_call: TRBV20-1; j_call: TRBJ2-3; cdr3_aa: CSARSPDRGGDTQYF
v_call: TRBV30; j_call: TRBJ2-3; cdr3_aa: CAWSGVTLTLNPDTQYF
v_call: TRBV30; j_call: TRBJ2-1; cdr3_aa: CAWSGQGHYNEQFF
v_call: TRBV3-1; j_call: TRBJ2-7; cdr3_aa: CASTPTVGVNEQYF
v_call: TRBV5-1; j_call: TRBJ2-5; cdr3_aa: CASSLSPGQNFQETQYF
v_call: TRBV9; j_call: TRBJ2-7; cdr3_aa: CASSAEGDSWEQYF